The clone carrying this TCR beta chain was seen more than once but under ten times. Its antigen is currently unknown. These data are taken from a study of shared clonotypes between healthy human individuals. Study-level points and caveats: The low donor count limited represented genetic and exposure-history diversity.

Clones were sequenced by immunoSEQ multiplex PCR, and TCRdb holds only the in-frame ones, with some missing. The sample comprises 550,000 to 850,000 clones, over 55% of which are singletons, and under 2% rests with the top ten. Source material: memory CD4+ T cells sorted from blood. The subset denotes: CD45RA-negative fraction. The sequence was collected from a woman aged 25 to 39 in good health.

CDR3 sequence reads: CASSGLAVTGDTQYF. CDR3 in DNA: TGCGCCAGCTCGGGACTAGCGGTAACGGGAGATACGCAGTATTTT. This chain uses TRBV10-1 with TRBJ2-3; 11 bases match TRBD2. From germline, CDR1 is WNHNN and CDR2 SYGVQD (reference sequence). V trimming: 8 bases; J trimming: 5 bases; junction bases outside the gene matches: 9. The CDR3 contains 15 residues.